This TCR beta chain was recovered during a study of blood T cell repertoires in COVID-19. The overall study: COVID-19 samples from acute and convalescent phases originated in the United States, Italy and Spain. T cells, B-cell-depleted T cells, or PBMCs provided the cDNA or gDNA that served as material.

The CDR3 contains 12 residues. V was clipped by 5 bases and J by 7 bases, with 11 bases between them. Germline V gives CDR1 LNHNV, CDR2 YYDKDF (reference sequence). Data came from immunoSEQ multiplex PCR; TCRdb stores just in-frame clones and leaves some out. The sample lists about 270,000 clones, around 85% occurring once. The TCR sequence derives from a woman in her 70s with acute or convalescent COVID-19. The J gene is TRBJ1-2, the V gene TRBV15, with D possibly being TRBD1 (5 bases). Sequenced: peripheral blood. For the CDR3, the DNA is TGTGCCACCAGCGGATCGGGGGGTGGCTACACCTTC. Translating it yields CATSGSGGGYTF.